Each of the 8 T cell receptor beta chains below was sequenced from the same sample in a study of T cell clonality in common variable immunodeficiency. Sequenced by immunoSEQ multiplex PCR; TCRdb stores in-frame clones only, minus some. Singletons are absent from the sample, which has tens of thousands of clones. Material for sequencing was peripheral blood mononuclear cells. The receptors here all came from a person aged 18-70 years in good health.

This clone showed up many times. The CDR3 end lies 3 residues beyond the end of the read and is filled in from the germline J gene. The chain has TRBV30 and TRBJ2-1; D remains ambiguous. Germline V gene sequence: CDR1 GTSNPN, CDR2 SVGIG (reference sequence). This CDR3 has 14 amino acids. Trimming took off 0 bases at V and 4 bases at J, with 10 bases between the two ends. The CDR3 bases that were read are TGTGCCTGGAGTGTACGGTCCTCATACAATGAG. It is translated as CAWSVRSSYNE. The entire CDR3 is CAWSVRSSYNEQFF.

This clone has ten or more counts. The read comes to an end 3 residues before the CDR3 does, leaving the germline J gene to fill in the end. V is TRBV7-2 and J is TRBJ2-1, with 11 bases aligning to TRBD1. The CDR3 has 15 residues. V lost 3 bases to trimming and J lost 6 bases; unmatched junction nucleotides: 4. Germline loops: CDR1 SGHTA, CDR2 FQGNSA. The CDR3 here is CASSFTGTGGNEQFF. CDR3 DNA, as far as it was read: TGTGCCAGCAGCTTTACCGGGACAGGGGGCAATGAG.

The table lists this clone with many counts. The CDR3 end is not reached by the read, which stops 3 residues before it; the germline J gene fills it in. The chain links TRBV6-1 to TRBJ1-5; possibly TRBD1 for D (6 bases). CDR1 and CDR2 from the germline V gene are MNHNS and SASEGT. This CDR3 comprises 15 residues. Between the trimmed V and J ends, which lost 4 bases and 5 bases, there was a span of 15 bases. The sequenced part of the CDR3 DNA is TGTGCCAGCAGTGGATCACAGGGTCGGGATCAGCCC. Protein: CASSGSQGRDQP. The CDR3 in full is CASSGSQGRDQPQHF.

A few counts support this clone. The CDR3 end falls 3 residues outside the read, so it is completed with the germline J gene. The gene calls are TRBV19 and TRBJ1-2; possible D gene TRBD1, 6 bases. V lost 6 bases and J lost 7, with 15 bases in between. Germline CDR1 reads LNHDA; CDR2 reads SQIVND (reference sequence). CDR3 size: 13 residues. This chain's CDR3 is CASSLTGTGGYTF. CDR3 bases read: TGTGCCAGTAGCCTCACAGGGACGGGTGGC.

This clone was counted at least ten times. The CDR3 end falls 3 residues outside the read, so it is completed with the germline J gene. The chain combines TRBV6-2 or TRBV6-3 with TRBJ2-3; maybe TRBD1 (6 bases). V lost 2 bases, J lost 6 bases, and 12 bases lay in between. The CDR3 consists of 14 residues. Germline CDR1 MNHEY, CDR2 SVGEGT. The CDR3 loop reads CASSYGVQGDTQYF. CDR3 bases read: TGTGCCAGCAGTTACGGAGTCCAGGGGGATACG.

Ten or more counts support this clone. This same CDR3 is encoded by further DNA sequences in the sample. The CDR3 is CASSLVPGAGNTIYF. The sequenced part of the CDR3 DNA is TGCGCCAGCAGCTTGGTCCCAGGGGCTGGAAACACC. J is TRBJ1-3 and V is TRBV5-1, with D possibly TRBD1 on 6 matching bases. The sequenced fragment ends 3 residues before the CDR3 boundary, so the rest is inferred from the germline J gene. The V gene lost 0 bases and the J gene lost 2 bases, with 9 bases spanning the gap. The CDR3 is 15 amino acids. Looked up from germline, CDR1 is SGHRS and CDR2 is YFSETQ.

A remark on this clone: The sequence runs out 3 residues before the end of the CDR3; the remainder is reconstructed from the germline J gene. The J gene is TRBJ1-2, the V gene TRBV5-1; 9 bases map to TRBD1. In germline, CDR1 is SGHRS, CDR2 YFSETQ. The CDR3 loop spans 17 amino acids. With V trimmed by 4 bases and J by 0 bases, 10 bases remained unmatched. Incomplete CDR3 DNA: TGCGCCAGCAGCCTGGGACAGGGAGTCCCTTCTAACTATGGC. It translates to CASSLGQGVPSNYG. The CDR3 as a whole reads CASSLGQGVPSNYGYTF.

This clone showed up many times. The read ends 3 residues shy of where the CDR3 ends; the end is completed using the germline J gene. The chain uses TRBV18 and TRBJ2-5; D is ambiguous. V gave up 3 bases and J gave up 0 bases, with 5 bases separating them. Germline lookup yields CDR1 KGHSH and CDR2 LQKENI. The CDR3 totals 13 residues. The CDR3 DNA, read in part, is TGTGCCAGCTCACCCCGGTACCAAGAGACC. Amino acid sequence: CASSPRYQET. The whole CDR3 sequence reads CASSPRYQETQYF.